These 7 T cell receptor beta chains came from one sample sequenced in a study of shared clonotypes between healthy human individuals. Profiled with immunoSEQ multiplex PCR; TCRdb holds only in-frame clones, not every one. The sample yields about half a million clones, over 70% seen once. The specimen was PBMCs. All receptors come from a woman in her thirties or forties in good health. Some clones in this sample may be carry-over from other donors' samples.

This chain links TRBV5-5 with TRBJ1-5; 9 bases agree with TRBD1. The ends lost 3 bases at V and 2 bases at J; junction bases unmatched: 3. CDR1 is SGHKS and CDR2 is YYEKEE in the germline V gene (reference sequence). This CDR3 is built from 15 residues. CDR3: CASSWGQGGNQPQHF. The DNA for the CDR3 is TGTGCCAGCAGCTGGGGACAGGGAGGCAATCAGCCCCAGCATTTT.

The chain uses TRBV27 and TRBJ2-7; no clear D gene. The CDR3 consists of 17 residues. Germline assignment: CDR1 MNHEY and CDR2 SMNVEV (reference sequence). V was clipped by 5 bases and J by 1 base, with 21 bases between them. CDR3 DNA: TGTGCCAGCAGTCCCGATCCCACAGTAGCTGGTTCCTACGAGCAGTACTTC. It yields the protein CASSPDPTVAGSYEQYF.

Concerning this clone: It differs at one base from a far larger clone, so likely a read error. Different DNA sequences within this sample yield the same CDR3. The chain carries TRBV20-1 and TRBJ2-5; D not certain. CDR3 size: 11 residues. The V gene's germline CDR1 is DFQATT and CDR2 SNEGSKA (reference sequence). DNA of the CDR3: TGCGGGCTCCTCTCTGGGGAGACCCAGTACTTC. Translated: CGLLSGETQYF.

The rearrangement uses TRBV7-9 and TRBJ2-7, with D possibly matching TRBD1 (6 bases). Germline values: CDR1 SEHNR, CDR2 FQNEAQ (reference sequence). The V end lost 7 bases, the J end lost 1 base, and 14 bases lay between the germline ends. The CDR3 consists of 14 residues. CDR3 loop: CASILTGVSYEQYF. For the CDR3, the DNA is TGTGCCAGCATCCTGACAGGCGTATCCTACGAGCAGTACTTC.

The gene calls are TRBV7-2 and TRBJ2-2, with D perhaps being TRBD1 or TRBD2 (6 bases each). Germline V gives CDR1 SGHTA, CDR2 FQGNSA. V lost 5 bases, J lost 0 bases, and 16 bases lay in between. The CDR3 sequence is 17 residues long. The CDR3, as DNA: TGTGCCAGCAGCCGAGGGGGGATAAACGCGAACACCGGGGAGCTGTTTTTT. Translation: CASSRGGINANTGELFF.

This clone was counted a few times. V is TRBV2 and J is TRBJ2-2; D unclear. The CDR3 has 15 amino acids. V was cut by 0 bases and J by 1 base, with 6 bases left in between. Germline CDR1 and CDR2: SNHLY and FYNNEI. The CDR3 is CASSEARVNTGELFF. Written as DNA, the CDR3 is TGTGCCAGCAGTGAAGCTCGGGTGAACACCGGGGAGCTGTTTTTT. Drawing the rest from reference TRBV2 and TRBJ2-2, the complete variable domain is EPEVTQTPSHQVTQMGQEVILRCVPISNHLYFYWYRQILGQKVEFLVSFYNNEISEKSEIFDDQFSVERPDGSNFTLKIRSTKLEDSAMYFCASSEARVNTGELFFGEGSRLTVL.

This clone was picked up many times. The gene calls are TRBV29-1 and TRBJ1-1; possibly TRBD1 for D (5 bases). This CDR3 has 14 residues. Trimming removed 4 bases at V and 1 base at J, with 13 bases between. Germline-derived CDR1 and CDR2 are SQVTM and ANQGSEA. The CDR3 loop reads CSVVVWGSNTEAFF. DNA for the CDR3: TGCAGCGTTGTTGTTTGGGGGTCGAACACTGAAGCTTTCTTT.